A selection of T cell receptor beta chains follows, all from one sample in a study of blood T cell repertoires in COVID-19. Sequenced by immunoSEQ multiplex PCR; TCRdb stores in-frame clones only, minus some. The table shows roughly 100,000 clones, with around 90% occurring only once. The material sequenced was peripheral blood. The receptors come from a man aged 45-60 years in a cohort sampled during active COVID-19. CDR3s include the opening cysteine and the closing phenylalanine or tryptophan. The order of the fields is D gene, clone size, V gene, J gene, CDR3 DNA, CDR3 protein. D genes are given only for firm matches. Expanded clones are given a class, and other clones once, few, many or no size at all.

>TRBD1|-|TRBV27|TRBJ2-6
TGTGCCAGCAGCCCCCGGGACAGGGTTTCTGGGGCCAACGTCCTGACTTTC
CASSPRDRVSGANVLTF
>TRBD1|-|TRBV18|TRBJ2-1
TGTGCCAGCTCTTCCGGACAGGGAAGCTACAATGAGCAGTTCTTC
CASSSGQGSYNEQFF
>TRBD1|-|TRBV19|TRBJ1-6
TGTGCCAGTAGCACGACAGGGGTAAATTCACCCCTCCACTTT
CASSTTGVNSPLHF
>TRBD1|-|TRBV5-6|TRBJ1-2
TGTGCCAGCAGACAATACACAGGGGTTAGGGTCTCCTATGGCTACACCTTC
CASRQYTGVRVSYGYTF
>TRBD1|-|TRBV18|TRBJ1-5
TGTGCCAGCTCTCAGGGACAGGGGAGCAATCAGCCCCAGCATTTT
CASSQGQGSNQPQHF
>-|-|TRBV14|TRBJ1-5
TGTGCCAGCAGCCTCGACAATCATCAGCCCCAGCATTTT
CASSLDNHQPQHF
>-|-|TRBV14|TRBJ1-2
TGTGCCAGCAGCCAACGTTCCGGGGTAATGGGCTACACCTTC
CASSQRSGVMGYTF
>TRBD1|few|TRBV7-6|TRBJ1-3
TGTGCCAGCGGACGGTTAGGGACAGGATTATTGGGAGGAAACACCATATATTTT
CASGRLGTGLLGGNTIYF
>TRBD1|-|TRBV24-1|TRBJ1-2
TGTGCCACCAGTGGGACAGGGGATCGGTATGGCTACACCTTC
CATSGTGDRYGYTF
>-|-|TRBV7-6|TRBJ1-4
TGTGCCAGCAGCGTAGCGAGGGGGGAAAAACTGTTTTTT
CASSVARGEKLFF
>TRBD2|-|TRBV20-1|TRBJ2-3
TGCAGTGCTAGTAGGCAGCGGGGGGCGGAGGATACGCAGTATTTT
CSASRQRGAEDTQYF
>-|-|TRBV6-5|TRBJ2-7
TGTGCCAGCAGTTACTCGATCAGGGGCTCCTACGAGCAGTACTTC
CASSYSIRGSYEQYF
>-|-|TRBV3-1/TRBV3-2|TRBJ2-5
TGTGCCAGCAGCCACTCAGGGAAAGAGACCCAGTACTTC
CASSHSGKETQYF
>TRBD2|-|TRBV27|TRBJ2-1
TGTGCCAGCAGTGGGACTACCTACAATGAGCAGTTCTTC
CASSGTTYNEQFF
>TRBD1|-|TRBV7-2|TRBJ1-5
TGTGCCAGCAGCCCGAACCAGGGGGCCAGTCAGCCCCAGCATTTT
CASSPNQGASQPQHF
>-|-|TRBV19|TRBJ1-1
TGTGCCAGTAGATCCCAGGGGTACACTGAAGCTTTCTTT
CASRSQGYTEAFF
>TRBD2|-|TRBV7-8|TRBJ2-7
TGTGCCAGCAGAAAGAGCGGGGGGGGTGACGAGCAGTACTTC
CASRKSGGGDEQYF
>-|-|TRBV6-5|TRBJ1-2
TGTGCCAGCAGTTCCCACCCCCCATCCCACCTTGCGGGCTACACCTTC
CASSSHPPSHLAGYTF
>-|-|TRBV19|TRBJ2-2
TGTGCCAGTAGTACGGGTGTGGACGGGGGTTCGCGGGAGCTGTTTTTT
CASSTGVDGGSRELFF
>-|-|TRBV7-2|TRBJ1-1
TGTGCCAGCAGCCTCGACGTGGGGAGCATGAACACTGAAGCTTTCTTT
CASSLDVGSMNTEAFF
>-|-|TRBV4-2|TRBJ1-1
TGTGCCAGTGAAAGGGGGGGCAACACTGAAGCTTTCTTT
CASERGGNTEAFF
>TRBD2|-|TRBV5-1|TRBJ2-3
TGCGCCAGCAGCTTGGGACTAGCGGGGCTTCAAGATACGCAGTATTTT
CASSLGLAGLQDTQYF
>-|-|TRBV30|TRBJ1-6
TGTGCCTGGAGTGTACGGGGGGTTGGGCATTCACCCCTCCACTTT
CAWSVRGVGHSPLHF
>-|-|TRBV3-1/TRBV3-2|TRBJ2-3
TGTGCCAGCAGCCAAGAACGAGCGAACCCCACAGATACGCAGTATTTT
CASSQERANPTDTQYF
>TRBD1|-|TRBV10-2|TRBJ1-5
TGCGCCAGCAGTGGGGACAGGGACCAGCATTTT
CASSGDRDQHF
>-|-|TRBV5-8|TRBJ1-1
TGTGCCAGCAGGTTCAAAGCAATGAACACTGAAGCTTTCTTT
CASRFKAMNTEAFF
>TRBD2|-|TRBV9|TRBJ2-5
TGTGCCAGCAGCCCACATTGGCGGGGGGGTAAAGAGACCCAGTACTTC
CASSPHWRGGKETQYF
>TRBD1|-|TRBV7-2|TRBJ1-1
TGTGCCAGCAGCCTCACAGGGGGTGGTACTGAAGCTTTCTTT
CASSLTGGGTEAFF
>-|-|TRBV19|TRBJ1-2
TGTGCCAGTAGTACCCTTTATGGCTACACCTTC
CASSTLYGYTF
>-|once|TRBV2|TRBJ2-1
TGTGCCAGCTCCCCGCTGAGGGTAAACTCCTACAATGAGCAGTTCTTC
CASSPLRVNSYNEQFF
>-|-|TRBV15|TRBJ1-1
TGTGCCACCAGCAGAGATCAGGTATCCGATGAAGCTTTCTTT
CATSRDQVSDEAFF
>TRBD2|once|TRBV6-5|TRBJ2-1
TGTGCCAGCCGAGAGCCGGGGGGGATCCAGTTCTTC
CASREPGGIQFF
>TRBD1|-|TRBV5-4|TRBJ2-3
TGTGCCAGCAGCTTGGGAGGGGGCGCAGGAACAGATACGCAGTATTTT
CASSLGGGAGTDTQYF
>TRBD2|once|TRBV9|TRBJ2-2
TGTGCCAGCAGCCCGGGACTAGCGGGGGTGAACACCGGGGAGCTGTTTTTT
CASSPGLAGVNTGELFF
>-|few|TRBV19|TRBJ1-4
TGTGCCAGTACGTCCGGACAGTCAACTAATGAAAAACTGTTTTTT
CASTSGQSTNEKLFF
>-|-|TRBV19|TRBJ1-3
TGTGCCAGTAGTTCCGGAAGGAGCTCTGGAAACACCATATATTTT
CASSSGRSSGNTIYF
>TRBD2|-|TRBV7-6|TRBJ2-3
TGTGCCAGCAGCCCGGAGATTTCGCGGACTAGCGGGCGTCGATTTAACACAGATACGCAGTATTTT
CASSPEISRTSGRRFNTDTQYF